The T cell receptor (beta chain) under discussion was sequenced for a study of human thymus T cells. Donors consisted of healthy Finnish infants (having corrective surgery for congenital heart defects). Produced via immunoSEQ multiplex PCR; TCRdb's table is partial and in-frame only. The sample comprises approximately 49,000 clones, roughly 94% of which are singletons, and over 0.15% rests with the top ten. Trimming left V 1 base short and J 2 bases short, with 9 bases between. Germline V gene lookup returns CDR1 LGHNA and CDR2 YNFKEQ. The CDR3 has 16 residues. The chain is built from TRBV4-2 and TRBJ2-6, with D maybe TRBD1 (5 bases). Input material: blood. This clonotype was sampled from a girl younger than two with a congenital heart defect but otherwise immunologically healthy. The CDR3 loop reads CASSQGAGTGANVLTF. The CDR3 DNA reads TGTGCCAGCAGCCAAGGTGCAGGGACTGGGGCCAACGTCCTGACTTTC.